One and the same sample provided the 8 T cell receptor beta chains below, sequenced in a study of lymphopenia after photon versus proton radiotherapy. Profiled with immunoSEQ multiplex PCR; TCRdb holds only in-frame clones, not every one. The table includes 50,000 to 60,000 clones, under 95% detected once. The specimen comprised peripheral blood, sampled from a patient treated with photon-based radiotherapy. These receptors all stem from a woman in her 40s with cholangiocarcinoma.

This clone showed up just a few times. The V call is TRBV28, the J call TRBJ2-1; D unclear. Trimming took 2 bases from V and 4 from J, leaving 9 bases between them. The CDR3 consists of 14 residues. Per the germline V gene, CDR1 is MDHEN and CDR2 is SYDVKM. The CDR3 nucleotides are TGTGCCAGCAGTTTAGAGCAGGCTTACAATGAGCAGTTCTTC. This codes for CASSLEQAYNEQFF.

A single count supports this clone. This chain uses TRBV28 with TRBJ1-6; D perhaps matches TRBD1 (5 bases). Trimming removed 6 bases at V and 0 bases at J, with 15 bases between. Germline V CDR1 and CDR2: MDHEN, SYDVKM. CDR3 length: 17 amino acids. This CDR3 is CASRPSGGRSYNSPLHF. The CDR3 bases are TGTGCCAGCAGACCTTCCGGGGGACGCTCCTATAATTCACCCCTCCACTTT.

The chain joins TRBV4-1 to TRBJ2-3, with 8 bases identical to TRBD2. Trimming cost V 3 bases and J 0 bases; bases outside gene matches: 5. In germline, CDR1 is MGHRA, CDR2 YSYEKL. This CDR3 contains 16 residues. The CDR3 DNA reads TGCGCCAGCAGCCAGGCGGGACTAGGAAGCACAGATACGCAGTATTTT. It translates to CASSQAGLGSTDTQYF.

The CDR3 sequence: CASSLRDGYNEQFF. The DNA of the CDR3 is TGTGCCAGCAGCTTAAGGGACGGTTACAATGAGCAGTTCTTC. The chain has TRBV7-6 and TRBJ2-1, with D perhaps matching TRBD1 or TRBD2 (5 bases each). The V gene lost 2 bases and the J gene lost 4 bases, with 9 bases spanning the gap. The CDR3 runs 14 residues. CDR1 is SGHVS, CDR2 FNYEAQ, per germline.

This clone showed up just once. The chain employs TRBV4-2 and TRBJ1-2, with D maybe TRBD1 (5 bases). There are 15 residues in the CDR3. The V gene lost 0 bases and the J gene lost 2 bases, with 10 bases spanning the gap. Germline assignment: CDR1 LGHNA and CDR2 YNFKEQ. The DNA of the CDR3 is TGTGCCAGCAGCCAAGATCTAGGGGAAAACTATGGCTACACCTTC. Amino acids: CASSQDLGENYGYTF.

J is TRBJ1-6 and V is TRBV2; 9 bases are shared with TRBD1. In germline, CDR1 is SNHLY, CDR2 FYNNEI. This CDR3 has 15 residues. With V trimmed by 6 bases and J by 5 bases, 5 bases remained unmatched. This CDR3 is CASRAGTGNNSPLHF. For the CDR3, the DNA is TGTGCCAGCAGGGCTGGGACAGGGAATAATTCACCCCTCCACTTT. Looking up the rest from reference TRBV2 and TRBJ1-6 gives the full variable domain: EPEVTQTPSHQVTQMGQEVILRCVPISNHLYFYWYRQILGQKVEFLVSFYNNEISEKSEIFDDQFSVERPDGSNFTLKIRSTKLEDSAMYFCASRAGTGNNSPLHFGNGTRLTVT.

V gene TRBV10-1 combines with J gene TRBJ1-3; D remains ambiguous. Deletions cut 7 bases from V and 0 bases from J, with 25 bases between. This CDR3 is 19 amino acids long. The germline CDR1 and CDR2 sequences are WNHNN and SYGVQD (reference sequence). CDR3 sequence reads: CASKQGSFRTRYSGNTIYF. Written as DNA, the CDR3 is TGCGCCAGCAAGCAAGGAAGTTTCAGGACCCGCTACTCTGGAAACACCATATATTTT.

This chain joins TRBV5-4 and TRBJ1-1; D is unresolved. V was pared by 6 bases and J by 2 bases, with 17 bases between. Germline-derived CDR1 and CDR2 are SGHNT and YYREEE (reference sequence). CDR3 size: 15 residues. CDR3 in amino acids: CASTIVGRHNTEAFF. For the CDR3, the DNA is TGTGCCAGCACCATTGTAGGCAGGCATAACACTGAAGCTTTCTTT.